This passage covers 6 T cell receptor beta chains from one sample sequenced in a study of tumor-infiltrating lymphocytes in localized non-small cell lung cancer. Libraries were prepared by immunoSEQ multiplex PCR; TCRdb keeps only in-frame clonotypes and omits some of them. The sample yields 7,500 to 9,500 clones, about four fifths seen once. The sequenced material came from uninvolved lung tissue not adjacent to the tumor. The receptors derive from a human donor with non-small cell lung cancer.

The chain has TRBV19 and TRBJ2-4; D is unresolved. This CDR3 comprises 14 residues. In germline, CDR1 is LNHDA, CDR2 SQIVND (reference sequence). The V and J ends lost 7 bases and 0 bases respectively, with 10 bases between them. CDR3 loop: CASKEELAKNIQYF. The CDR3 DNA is TGTGCCAGTAAAGAGGAACTAGCCAAAAACATTCAGTACTTC. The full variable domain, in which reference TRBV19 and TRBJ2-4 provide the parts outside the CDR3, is DGGITQSPKYLFRKEGQNVTLSCEQNLNHDAMYWYRQDPGQGLRLIYYSQIVNDFQKGDIAEGYSVSREKKESFPLTVTSAQKNPTAFYLCASKEELAKNIQYFGAGTRLSVL.

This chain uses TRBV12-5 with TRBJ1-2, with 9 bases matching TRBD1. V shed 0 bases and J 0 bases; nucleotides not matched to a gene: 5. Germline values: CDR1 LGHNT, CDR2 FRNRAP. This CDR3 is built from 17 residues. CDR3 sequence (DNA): TGTGCTAGTGGTTTGGTAAAGGGACAGGGAGCTAACTATGGCTACACCTTC. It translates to CASGLVKGQGANYGYTF.

The CDR3 loop reads CASSEAGTSSYEQYF. CDR3 nucleotide sequence: TGTGCCAGCAGTGAAGCTGGGACTAGCTCCTACGAGCAGTACTTC. The chain is built from TRBV6-1 and TRBJ2-7; 8 bases match TRBD2. Trimming removed 0 bases from V and 0 bases from J; junction bases left unmatched: 1. This CDR3 region has 15 residues. Per germline, CDR1 MNHNS and CDR2 SASEGT.

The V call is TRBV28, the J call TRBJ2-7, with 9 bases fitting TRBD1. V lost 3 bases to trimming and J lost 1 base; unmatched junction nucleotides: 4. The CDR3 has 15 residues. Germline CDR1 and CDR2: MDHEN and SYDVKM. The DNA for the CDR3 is TGTGCCAGCAGTTTCGGGACAGGGATGTCCTACGAGCAGTACTTC. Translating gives CASSFGTGMSYEQYF.

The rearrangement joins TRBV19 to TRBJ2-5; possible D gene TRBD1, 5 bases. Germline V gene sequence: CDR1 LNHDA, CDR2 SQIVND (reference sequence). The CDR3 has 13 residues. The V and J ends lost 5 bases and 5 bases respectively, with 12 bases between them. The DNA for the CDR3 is TGTGCCAGTAGTGGCCTTAAGGGGGAGACCCAGTACTTC. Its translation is CASSGLKGETQYF.

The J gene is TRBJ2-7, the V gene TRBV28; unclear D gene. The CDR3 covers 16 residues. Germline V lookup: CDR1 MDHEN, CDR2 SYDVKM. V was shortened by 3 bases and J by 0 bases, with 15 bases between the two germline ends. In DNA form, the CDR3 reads TGTGCCAGCAGTTTGATCCAGTCTGCAAGCTCCTACGAGCAGTACTTC. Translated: CASSLIQSASSYEQYF.